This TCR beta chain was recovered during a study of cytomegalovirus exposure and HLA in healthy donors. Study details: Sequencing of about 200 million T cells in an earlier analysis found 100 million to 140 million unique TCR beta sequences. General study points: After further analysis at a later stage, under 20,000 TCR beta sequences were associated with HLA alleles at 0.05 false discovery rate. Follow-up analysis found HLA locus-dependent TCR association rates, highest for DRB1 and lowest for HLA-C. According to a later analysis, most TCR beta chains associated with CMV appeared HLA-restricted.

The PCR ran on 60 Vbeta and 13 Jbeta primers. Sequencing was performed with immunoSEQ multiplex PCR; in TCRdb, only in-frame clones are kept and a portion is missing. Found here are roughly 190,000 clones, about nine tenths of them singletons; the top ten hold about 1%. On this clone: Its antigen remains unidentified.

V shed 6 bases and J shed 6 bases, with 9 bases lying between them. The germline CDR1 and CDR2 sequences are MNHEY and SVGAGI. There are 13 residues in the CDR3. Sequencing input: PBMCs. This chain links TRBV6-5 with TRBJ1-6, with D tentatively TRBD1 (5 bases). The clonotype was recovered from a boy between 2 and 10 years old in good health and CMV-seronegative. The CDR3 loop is CASRRDPNSPLHF. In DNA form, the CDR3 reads TGTGCCAGCAGGCGGGACCCTAATTCACCCCTCCACTTT.